The 27 T cell receptor beta chains below all came from one sample that was sequenced in a study of blood T cell repertoires in COVID-19. The assay was immunoSEQ multiplex PCR, and TCRdb's table has in-frame clones only and misses some. The top ten clones hold about 3.2% of a sample with under 250,000 clones, under 90% of them seen once. The material sequenced was PBMCs or T cells enriched from blood (not recorded which). The receptors derive from a woman aged 55-70 years who had recovered from COVID-19.

The CDR3 is CASRPGTGDNSPLHF. In nucleotides, the CDR3 is TGTGCCAGCAGACCGGGAACAGGGGACAATTCACCCCTCCACTTT. J is TRBJ1-6 and V is TRBV2; 7 positions agree with TRBD1. Germline CDR1 is SNHLY and CDR2 is FYNNEI. This CDR3 comprises 15 residues. V shed 6 bases and J 7 bases; nucleotides not matched to a gene: 9.

This clone occurred once. The chain joins TRBV11-2 to TRBJ2-7, with D possibly TRBD2 on 5 matching bases. V lost 5 bases to trimming and J lost 3 bases, with 11 bases between them. The CDR3 consists of 13 residues. Germline CDR1 SGHAT, CDR2 FQNNGV. CDR3 protein: CASSLGGLYEQYF. The CDR3 DNA follows: TGTGCCAGCAGCCTAGGAGGCCTCTACGAGCAGTACTTC.

This chain connects TRBV7-9 to TRBJ1-4, with D unclear. The ends were cut back, 5 bases at V and 0 bases at J, with 7 bases in the middle. The CDR3 covers 14 residues. Germline V gene lookup returns CDR1 SEHNR and CDR2 FQNEAQ (reference sequence). CDR3 in DNA: TGTGCCAGCAGCCCACAAGCAACTAATGAAAAACTGTTTTTT. It specifies CASSPQATNEKLFF.

This clone occurred a few times. This chain uses TRBV7-2 with TRBJ1-3, with a weak D call TRBD1 (5 bases). The length of the CDR3 is 16 residues. The V gene's germline CDR1 is SGHTA and CDR2 FQGNSA. V was pared by 3 bases and J by 4 bases, with 16 bases between. Here the CDR3 reads CASSLGSQGAGNTIYF. The CDR3 DNA sequence: TGTGCCAGCAGCTTGGGGTCTCAGGGTGCCGGAAACACCATATATTTT. The full variable domain, completed using reference TRBV7-2 and TRBJ1-3, is GAGVSQSPSNKVTEKGKDVELRCDPISGHTALYWYRQSLGQGLEFLIYFQGNSAPDKSGLPSDRFSAERTGGSVSTLTIQRTQQEDSAVYLCASSLGSQGAGNTIYFGEGSWLTVV.

V is TRBV6-2 or TRBV6-3 and J is TRBJ1-3; D not resolved. The CDR3 runs to 13 residues. Germline assignment: CDR1 MNHEY and CDR2 SVGEGT. The ends were cut back, 0 bases at V and 3 bases at J, with 3 bases in the middle. CDR3 in amino acids: CASSYSIGNTIYF. The DNA of the CDR3 is TGTGCCAGCAGTTACTCCATTGGAAACACCATATATTTT.

The table lists this clone with many counts. The chain joins TRBV4-2 to TRBJ2-7; 11 bases map to TRBD2. The CDR3 covers 16 residues. Trimming took 0 bases from V and 6 from J; bases not matched to a gene: 7. In germline, CDR1 is LGHNA, CDR2 YNFKEQ. CDR3 loop: CASSQDELAGALEQYF. The CDR3 DNA reads as TGTGCCAGCAGCCAAGACGAACTAGCGGGGGCCCTCGAGCAGTACTTC.

This clone was observed a few times. This chain connects TRBV27 to TRBJ1-6; tentative D call: TRBD1 (6 bases). Germline V gene sequence: CDR1 MNHEY, CDR2 SMNVEV (reference sequence). V lost 1 base and J 0 bases, leaving 13 bases between the germline ends. The CDR3 is 18 amino acids. CDR3 loop: CASSLWSTGSSYNSPLHF. The CDR3, as DNA: TGTGCCAGCAGTTTATGGAGCACAGGGAGCTCCTATAATTCACCCCTCCACTTT.

V usage is TRBV7-9 and J usage is TRBJ2-5; 9 bases fit TRBD1. CDR3 size: 14 residues. J gave up 5 bases and V 6 bases, and 7 bases lay outside the gene matches. Per germline, CDR1 SEHNR and CDR2 FQNEAQ (reference sequence). Written as DNA, the CDR3 is TGTGCCAGCAGACCACAGGGGGCCCCGGAGACCCAGTACTTC. Amino acid sequence: CASRPQGAPETQYF.

This chain joins TRBV5-6 and TRBJ2-5; D gene ambiguous. Trimming pared 0 bases from V and 1 base from J, leaving 7 bases between. The CDR3 length is 14 residues. Germline-derived CDR1 and CDR2 are SGHDT and YYEEEE. CDR3 nucleotides: TGTGCCAGCAGCTTGGTTCCTATCCAAGAGACCCAGTACTTC. It yields the protein CASSLVPIQETQYF.

This rearrangement joins TRBV6-5 to TRBJ1-6, with 8 bases matching TRBD1. From germline, CDR1 is MNHEY and CDR2 SVGAGI. The CDR3 consists of 16 residues. With V trimmed by 2 bases and J by 9 bases, 9 bases remained unmatched. CDR3: CASSYRLGQGGSPLHF. For the CDR3, the DNA is TGTGCCAGCAGTTACCGACTAGGACAGGGAGGTTCACCCCTCCACTTT.

The J gene is TRBJ2-7, the V gene TRBV7-8; tentatively, D is TRBD1 (6 bases). The CDR3 has 12 amino acids. The germline V and J ends were trimmed by 5 bases and 4 bases, with 9 bases remaining between them. Germline CDR1 is SGHVS and CDR2 is FQNEAQ. The CDR3 nucleotides read TGTGCCAGCAGCCCTAGGGGGTACGAGCAGTACTTC. This encodes CASSPRGYEQYF. The full variable domain, completed using reference TRBV7-8 and TRBJ2-7, is GAGVSQSPRYKVAKRGQDVALRCDPISGHVSLFWYQQALGQGPEFLTYFQNEAQLDKSGLPSDRFFAERPEGSVSTLKIQRTQQEDSAVYLCASSPRGYEQYFGPGTRLTVT.

This clone was observed a few times. The chain uses TRBV7-9 and TRBJ1-2; D is possibly TRBD1 (6 bases). CDR1 and CDR2 (germline): SEHNR, FQNEAQ (reference sequence). The CDR3 totals 17 residues. V dropped 5 bases and J dropped 2 bases, with 21 bases sitting between them. This chain's CDR3 is CASSPRGGRGQNYGYTF. The CDR3 region has the DNA TGTGCCAGCAGCCCAAGAGGCGGCAGGGGCCAAAACTATGGCTACACCTTC.

This rearrangement joins TRBV19 to TRBJ1-1; D gene uncertain. Germline lookup yields CDR1 LNHDA and CDR2 SQIVND (reference sequence). The CDR3 consists of 11 residues. Trimming removed 3 bases from V and 7 bases from J, with 6 bases in between. The CDR3 nucleotides read TGTGCCAGTAGTATCGGGTTTGAAGCTTTCTTT. This codes for CASSIGFEAFF.

About this clone itself: Other DNA sequences in this sample translate to the same CDR3. The chain couples TRBV15 to TRBJ1-4; TRBD1 aligns across 10 bases. This CDR3 contains 15 residues. Germline CDR1 reads LNHNV; CDR2 reads YYDKDF (reference sequence). Losses at the gene ends were 1 base for V and 6 bases for J; bases not matched to a gene: 2. In DNA, the CDR3 is TGTGCCACCAGCAGAGGGACAGGGGGGGATGAAAAACTGTTTTTT. Its translation is CATSRGTGGDEKLFF.

This clone showed up just once. The chain joins TRBV25-1 to TRBJ1-4; D possibly corresponds to TRBD1 (5 bases). CDR1 MGHDK and CDR2 SYGVNS come from the germline V gene. V lost 0 bases and J 0 bases, leaving 8 bases between the germline ends. The length of the CDR3 is 16 residues. The CDR3 loop is CASSEYSGATNEKLFF. The DNA for the CDR3 is TGTGCCAGCAGTGAATATTCGGGGGCAACTAATGAAAAACTGTTTTTT.

The V and J genes are TRBV3-1 (or the pseudogene TRBV3-2) and TRBJ2-2; D is uncertain. This CDR3 contains 12 residues. V was pared by 8 bases and J by 3 bases, with 7 bases between. The germline gives CDR1 LGHDT, CDR2 YNNKEL (reference sequence). As DNA, the CDR3 is TGTGCCAGCCTGAGCTACACCGGGGAGCTGTTTTTT. Its translation: CASLSYTGELFF.

This sequence joins TRBV11-2 and TRBJ2-2; 7 bases are a match to TRBD1. Looked up from germline, CDR1 is SGHAT and CDR2 is FQNNGV. After removal of 5 bases from V and 4 bases from J, the junction contained 16 bases not matched to a gene. This CDR3 is 18 amino acids long. The CDR3 DNA sequence: TGTGCCAGCAGCGCCCGATTTGGACAGGTCTTTACCACCGGGGAGCTGTTTTTT. This sequence encodes CASSARFGQVFTTGELFF.

This clone is medium-sized (0.01 to 0.1%). V and J are TRBV7-8 and TRBJ1-1, with TRBD1 matching over 8 bases. The CDR3 extends over 19 amino acids. Germline V lookup: CDR1 SGHVS, CDR2 FQNEAQ. V was pared by 1 base and J by 4 bases, with 17 bases of the junction left unmatched. The CDR3 nucleotides are TGTGCCAGCAGCTTAGTTTTTAGCAGTACAGGGGGTTTAGGCACTGAAGCTTTCTTT. This gives the protein CASSLVFSSTGGLGTEAFF.

This chain links TRBV4-1 with TRBJ1-2; no clear D. The CDR3 loop spans 13 amino acids. V was cut by 3 bases and J by 1 base, with 6 bases left in between. The germline gives CDR1 MGHRA, CDR2 YSYEKL. The CDR3 spells CASSQLGNYGYTF. Here the CDR3 DNA reads TGCGCCAGCAGCCAGCTCGGTAACTATGGCTACACCTTC.

The chain couples TRBV5-1 to TRBJ1-2; 8 bases align to TRBD1. Germline V gene sequence: CDR1 SGHRS, CDR2 YFSETQ. V was clipped by 0 bases and J by 7 bases; unmatched bases: 8. This CDR3 comprises 15 residues. CDR3 amino acids: CASSLDQGAIGGYTF. CDR3 DNA sequence: TGCGCCAGCAGCTTGGATCAGGGGGCCATAGGTGGCTACACCTTC.

The V gene is TRBV3-1 (or the pseudogene TRBV3-2), the J gene TRBJ1-4; D is perhaps TRBD1 (6 bases). Trimming removed 7 bases at V and 4 bases at J, with 16 bases between. The CDR3 runs 15 residues. Germline lookup yields CDR1 LGHDT and CDR2 YNNKEL (reference sequence). This CDR3 is CASNKGDIGNEKLFF. The CDR3 region has the DNA TGTGCCAGCAATAAAGGGGACATAGGTAATGAAAAACTGTTTTTT.

This chain uses TRBV11-2 with TRBJ2-7; TRBD1 is a possible D gene (6 bases). Germline V gene data show CDR1 as SGHAT and CDR2 as FQNNGV. The CDR3 runs to 14 residues. Trimming removed 6 bases at V and 5 bases at J, with 17 bases between. The CDR3 DNA reads TGTGCCAGCAGTCACCGTTCAGGGGCCCACGAGCAGTACTTC. Translating gives CASSHRSGAHEQYF.

V usage is TRBV3-1 (or the pseudogene TRBV3-2) and J usage is TRBJ1-1; the D is unclear. The CDR3 covers 14 residues. The V gene's germline CDR1 is LGHDT and CDR2 YNNKEL (reference sequence). Deletions cut 0 bases from V and 6 bases from J, with 11 bases between. The CDR3 sequence is CASSQDPRDAEAFF. DNA for the CDR3: TGTGCCAGCAGCCAAGATCCCCGGGATGCTGAAGCTTTCTTT.

This clone was seen only once. V gene TRBV4-2 combines with J gene TRBJ2-1; 11 bases line up with TRBD1. The trim removed 4 bases at V and 5 bases at J, leaving 4 bases unmatched. Germline values: CDR1 LGHNA, CDR2 YNFKEQ. This CDR3 is 15 amino acids long. CDR3 sequence (DNA): TGTGCCAGCAGCCCTGGACAGGGGGCCGACAATGAGCAGTTCTTC. It specifies CASSPGQGADNEQFF.

The chain uses TRBV3-1 (or the pseudogene TRBV3-2) and TRBJ1-2, with D perhaps TRBD1 (6 bases). CDR1 is LGHDT and CDR2 is YNNKEL in the germline V gene (reference sequence). V lost 4 bases, J lost 6 bases, and 15 bases lay in between. The CDR3 sequence is 14 residues long. CDR3 sequence reads: CASSPSGGANGYTF. The CDR3 nucleotides read TGTGCCAGCAGCCCCTCGGGGGGGGCGAATGGCTACACCTTC.

This clone appeared a few times. CDR3 protein: CASISQGWNEQFF. CDR3 nucleotide sequence: TGTGCCAGCATTTCACAGGGCTGGAATGAGCAGTTCTTC. The chain joins TRBV2 to TRBJ2-1; D is perhaps TRBD1 (6 bases). V was shortened by 7 bases and J by 7 bases, with 14 bases between the two germline ends. This CDR3 region has 13 residues. Looked up from germline, CDR1 is SNHLY and CDR2 is FYNNEI.

This clone showed up just a few times. The V gene is TRBV18, the J gene TRBJ1-6; 7 nucleotides line up with TRBD1. The CDR3 sequence is 15 residues long. CDR1 is KGHSH and CDR2 is LQKENI in the germline V gene. Trimming took 2 bases from V and 7 from J; bases not matched to a gene: 5. The CDR3 sequence: CASSPEQGRNSPLHF. For the CDR3, the DNA is TGTGCCAGCTCACCAGAACAGGGGAGAAATTCACCCCTCCACTTT. The variable domain in full, with the rest retrieved from reference TRBV18 and TRBJ1-6, is NAGVMQNPRHLVRRRGQEARLRCSPMKGHSHVYWYRQLPEEGLKFMVYLQKENIIDESGMPKERFSAEFPKEGPSILRIQQVVRGDSAAYFCASSPEQGRNSPLHFGNGTRLTVT.